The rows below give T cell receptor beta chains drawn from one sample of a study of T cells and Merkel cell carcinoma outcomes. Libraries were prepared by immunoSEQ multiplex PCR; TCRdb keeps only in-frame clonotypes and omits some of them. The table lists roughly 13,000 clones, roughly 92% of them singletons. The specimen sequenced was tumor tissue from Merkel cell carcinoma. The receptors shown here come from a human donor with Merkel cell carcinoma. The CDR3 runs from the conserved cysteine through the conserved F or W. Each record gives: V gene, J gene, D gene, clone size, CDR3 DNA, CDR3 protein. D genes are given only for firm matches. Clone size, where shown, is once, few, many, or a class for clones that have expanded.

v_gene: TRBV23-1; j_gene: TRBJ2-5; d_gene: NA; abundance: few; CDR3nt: TGCGCCAGCAGCCTAGCAAGGGTAGCAGTAACGAAAGAGACCCAGTACTTC; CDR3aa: CASSLARVAVTKETQYF
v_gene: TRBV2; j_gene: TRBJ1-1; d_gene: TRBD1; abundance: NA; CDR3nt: TGTGCCAGCAGGGGATCGGACAGGGGGCCTGAAGCTTTCTTT; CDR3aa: CASRGSDRGPEAFF
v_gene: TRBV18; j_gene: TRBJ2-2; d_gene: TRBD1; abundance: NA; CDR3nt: TGTGCCAGCTCACCACTTCAGGGGGACGGGGAGCTGTTTTTT; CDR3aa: CASSPLQGDGELFF
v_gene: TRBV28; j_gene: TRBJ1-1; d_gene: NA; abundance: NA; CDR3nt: TGTGCCAGCAGACAACTCGGAGCTGAAGCTTTCTTT; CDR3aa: CASRQLGAEAFF
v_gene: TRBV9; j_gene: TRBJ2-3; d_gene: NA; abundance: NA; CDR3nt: TGTGCCAGCAGCGTTTTAAGCACAGATACGCAGTATTTT; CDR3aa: CASSVLSTDTQYF
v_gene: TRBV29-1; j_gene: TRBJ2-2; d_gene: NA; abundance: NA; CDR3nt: TGCAGCGTTATAGACAGTAGCAACACCGGGGAGCTGTTTTTT; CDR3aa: CSVIDSSNTGELFF
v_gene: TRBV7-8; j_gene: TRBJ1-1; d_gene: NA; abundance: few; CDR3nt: TGTGCCAGCAGCTTAGGCCGGCTTCGTTATACTGAAGCTTTCTTT; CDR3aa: CASSLGRLRYTEAFF
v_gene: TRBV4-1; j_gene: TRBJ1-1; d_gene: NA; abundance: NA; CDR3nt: TGCGCCAGCAGCCAAGTTACCGGGACGGCCAACACTGAAGCTTTCTTT; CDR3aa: CASSQVTGTANTEAFF
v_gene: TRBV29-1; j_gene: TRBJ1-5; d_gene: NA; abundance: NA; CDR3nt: TGCAGCGTTGAATGCTTTCAGCCCCAGCATTTT; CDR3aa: CSVECFQPQHF
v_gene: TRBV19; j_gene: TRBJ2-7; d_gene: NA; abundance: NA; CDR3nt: TGTGCCAGTAGTATAGCACAAGGGGCATACGAGCAGTACTTC; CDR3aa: CASSIAQGAYEQYF
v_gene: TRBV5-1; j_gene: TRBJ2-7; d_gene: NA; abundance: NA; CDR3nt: TGCGCCAGCAGCTTGGAGGAGGCGAGTATCTACGAGCAGTACTTC; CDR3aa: CASSLEEASIYEQYF
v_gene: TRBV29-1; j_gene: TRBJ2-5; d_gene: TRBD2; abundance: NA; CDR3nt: TGCAGCGTTGACGTCGGCGGGGGGGCCGGAGAGACCCAGTACTTC; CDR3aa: CSVDVGGGAGETQYF
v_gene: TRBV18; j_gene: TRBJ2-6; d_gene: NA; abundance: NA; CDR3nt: TGTGCCAGCTCACCACCGGGTGGGTCAGGGGCCAACGTCCTGACTTTC; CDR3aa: CASSPPGGSGANVLTF
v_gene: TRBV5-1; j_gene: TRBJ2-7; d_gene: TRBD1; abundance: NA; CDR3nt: TGCGCCAGCAGCTTGCTACCGGGACAGGGCGTCTACGAGCAGTACTTC; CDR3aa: CASSLLPGQGVYEQYF
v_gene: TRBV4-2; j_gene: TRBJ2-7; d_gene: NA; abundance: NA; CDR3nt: TGTGCCAGCAGCCAAGGGTCCGATTTGGGCTACGAGCAGTACTTC; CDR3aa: CASSQGSDLGYEQYF
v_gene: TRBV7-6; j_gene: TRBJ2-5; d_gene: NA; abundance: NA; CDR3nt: TGTGCCAGCAGCTTAGCCGTCTTGGAGACCCAGTACTTC; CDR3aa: CASSLAVLETQYF
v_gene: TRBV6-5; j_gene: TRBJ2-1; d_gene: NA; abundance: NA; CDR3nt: TGTGCCAGCAAAACAGGGAGCTCCTACAATGAGCAGTTCTTC; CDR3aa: CASKTGSSYNEQFF
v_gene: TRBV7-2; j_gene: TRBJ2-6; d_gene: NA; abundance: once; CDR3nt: TGTGCCAGCAGCTTATCAGGCAGAGGGGCCAACGTCCTGACTTTC; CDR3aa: CASSLSGRGANVLTF
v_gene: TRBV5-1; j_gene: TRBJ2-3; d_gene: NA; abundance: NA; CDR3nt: TGCGCCAGCAGCTTACCGACAGATACGCAGTATTTT; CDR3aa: CASSLPTDTQYF
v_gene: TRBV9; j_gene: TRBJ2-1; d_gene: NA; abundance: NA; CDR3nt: TGTGCCAGCAGCGTAGTCGGACAGTACAATGAGCAGTTCTTC; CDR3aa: CASSVVGQYNEQFF
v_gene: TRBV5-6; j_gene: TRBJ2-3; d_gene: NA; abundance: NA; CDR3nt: TGTGCCAGCAGCGAAGGGACCTTCAATCAGCCCCAGTATTTT; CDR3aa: CASSEGTFNQPQYF
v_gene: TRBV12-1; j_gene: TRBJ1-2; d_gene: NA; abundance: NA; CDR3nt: TGTGCCAGCAGCCAGAATGACAGCAACTATGGCTACACCTTC; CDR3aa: CASSQNDSNYGYTF
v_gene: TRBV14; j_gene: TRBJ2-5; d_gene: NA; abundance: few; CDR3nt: TGTGCCAGCAGCCCAGCGGTTTTAGAGACCCAGTACTTC; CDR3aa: CASSPAVLETQYF
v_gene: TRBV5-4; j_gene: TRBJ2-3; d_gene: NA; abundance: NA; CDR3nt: TGTGCCAGCAGTCCCCCAGCGGGTAGAAGCACAGATACGCAGTATTTT; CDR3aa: CASSPPAGRSTDTQYF
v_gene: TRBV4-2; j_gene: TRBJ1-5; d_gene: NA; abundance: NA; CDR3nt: TGTGCCAGCAGCCAAGTCGACGGGGGAGGTCAGCCCCAGCATTTT; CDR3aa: CASSQVDGGGQPQHF
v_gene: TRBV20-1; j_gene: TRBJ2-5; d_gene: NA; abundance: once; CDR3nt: TGCAGTGCTAGAGGCCCCGGGACCCAGTACTTC; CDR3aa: CSARGPGTQYF
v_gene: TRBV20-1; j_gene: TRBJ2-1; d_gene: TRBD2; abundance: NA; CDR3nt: TGCAGTGCTGGACTAGGGGATGAGCAGTTCTTC; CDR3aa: CSAGLGDEQFF
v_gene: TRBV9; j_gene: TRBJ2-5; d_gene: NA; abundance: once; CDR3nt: TGTGCCAGCAGCGTAGCTGGCGGGACCTCGGGGGAGACCCAGTACTTC; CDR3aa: CASSVAGGTSGETQYF
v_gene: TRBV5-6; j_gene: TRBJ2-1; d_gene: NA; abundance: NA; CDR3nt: TGTGCCAGCAGCTTCGGGCAAATGCGTCCTGAGCAGTTCTTC; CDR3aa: CASSFGQMRPEQFF